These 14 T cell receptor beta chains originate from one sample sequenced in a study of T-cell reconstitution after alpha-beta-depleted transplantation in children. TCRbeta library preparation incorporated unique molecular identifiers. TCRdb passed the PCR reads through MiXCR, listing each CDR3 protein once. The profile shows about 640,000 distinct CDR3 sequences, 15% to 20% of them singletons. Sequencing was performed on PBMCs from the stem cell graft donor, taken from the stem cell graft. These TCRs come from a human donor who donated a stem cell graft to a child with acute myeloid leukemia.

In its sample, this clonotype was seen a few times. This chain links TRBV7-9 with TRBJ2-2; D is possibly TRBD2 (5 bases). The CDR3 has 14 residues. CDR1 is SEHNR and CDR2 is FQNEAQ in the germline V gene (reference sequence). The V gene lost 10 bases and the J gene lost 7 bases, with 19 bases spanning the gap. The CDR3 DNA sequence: TGTGCCACCTCAGGAGCGGAAGAATACGGGGAGCTGTTTTTT. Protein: CATSGAEEYGELFF.

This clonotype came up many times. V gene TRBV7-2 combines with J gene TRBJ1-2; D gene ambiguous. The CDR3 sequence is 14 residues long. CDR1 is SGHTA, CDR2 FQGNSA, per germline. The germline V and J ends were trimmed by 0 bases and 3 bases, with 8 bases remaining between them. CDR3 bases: TGTGCCAGCAGCTTAGCCCCGGACCACTATGGCTACACCTTC. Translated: CASSLAPDHYGYTF.

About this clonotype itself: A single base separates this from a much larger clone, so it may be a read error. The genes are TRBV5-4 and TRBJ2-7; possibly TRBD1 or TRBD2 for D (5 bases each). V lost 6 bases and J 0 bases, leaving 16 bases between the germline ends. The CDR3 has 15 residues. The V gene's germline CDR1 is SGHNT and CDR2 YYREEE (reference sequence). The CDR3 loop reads CASTLRQRISYEQYV. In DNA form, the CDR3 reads TGTGCCAGCACTCTCCGACAGCGGATCTCCTACGAGCAGTACGTC.

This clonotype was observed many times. CDR3: CASSLDNEQYF. The CDR3 nucleotides are TGTGCCAGCAGCTTAGATAACGAGCAGTACTTC. The genes are TRBV7-9 and TRBJ2-7; D remains ambiguous. Germline V CDR1 and CDR2: SEHNR, FQNEAQ (reference sequence). Trimming took 1 base from V and 5 from J, leaving 3 bases between them. The CDR3 has 11 residues.

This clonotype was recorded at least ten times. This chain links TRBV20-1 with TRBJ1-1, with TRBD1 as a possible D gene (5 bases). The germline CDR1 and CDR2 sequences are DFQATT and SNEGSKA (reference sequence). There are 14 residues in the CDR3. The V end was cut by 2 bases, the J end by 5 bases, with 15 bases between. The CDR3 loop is CSARRGARVTEAFF. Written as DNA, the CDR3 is TGCAGTGCTAGAAGAGGGGCTAGGGTTACTGAAGCTTTCTTT.

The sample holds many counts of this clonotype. Here the CDR3 reads CASKPGQGNSPLHF. The CDR3 DNA is TGTGCCAGCAAACCGGGACAGGGGAATTCACCCCTCCACTTT. The V and J genes are TRBV6-1 and TRBJ1-6; 10 nucleotides line up with TRBD1. This CDR3 is 14 amino acids long. J lost 7 bases, V lost 7 bases, and 4 bases had no gene match. CDR1 is MNHNS, CDR2 SASEGT, per germline.

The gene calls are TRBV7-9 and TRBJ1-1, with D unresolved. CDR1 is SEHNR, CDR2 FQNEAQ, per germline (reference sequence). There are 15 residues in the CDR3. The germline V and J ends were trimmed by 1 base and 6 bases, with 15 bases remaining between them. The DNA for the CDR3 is TGTGCCAGCAGCTTAGGGGCCAACCTTGAGGCTGAAGCTTTCTTT. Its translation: CASSLGANLEAEAFF.

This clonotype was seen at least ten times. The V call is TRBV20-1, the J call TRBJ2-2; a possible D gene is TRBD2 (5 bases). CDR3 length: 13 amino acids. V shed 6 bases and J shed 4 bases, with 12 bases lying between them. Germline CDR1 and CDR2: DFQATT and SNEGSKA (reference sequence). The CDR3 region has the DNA TGCAGTGCAAAGACGAGGGTCACCGGGGAGCTGTTTTTT. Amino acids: CSAKTRVTGELFF.

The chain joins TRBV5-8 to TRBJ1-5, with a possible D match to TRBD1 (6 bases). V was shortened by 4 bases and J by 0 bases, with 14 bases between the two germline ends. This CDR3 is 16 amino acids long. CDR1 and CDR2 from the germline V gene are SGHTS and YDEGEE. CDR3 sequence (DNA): TGTGCCAGCAGCCCGGACAGTTCATATAGCAATCAGCCCCAGCATTTT. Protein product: CASSPDSSYSNQPQHF.

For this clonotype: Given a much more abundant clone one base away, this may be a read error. CDR3 coding DNA: TGCAGCGTTGAGCGAATGGGACAGGCACTCTACGAGCAGTACTTC. It specifies CSVERMGQALYEQYF. This chain joins TRBV29-1 and TRBJ2-7; 8 positions match TRBD1. CDR3 size: 15 residues. Per the germline V gene, CDR1 is SQVTM and CDR2 is ANQGSEA. The J segment lost 3 bases and the V segment lost 3 bases, leaving 10 bases of the junction unmatched.

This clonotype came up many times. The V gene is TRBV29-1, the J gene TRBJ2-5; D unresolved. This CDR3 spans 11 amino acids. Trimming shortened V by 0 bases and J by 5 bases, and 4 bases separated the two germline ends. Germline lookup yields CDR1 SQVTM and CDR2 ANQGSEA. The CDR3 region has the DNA TGCAGCGTTGAAGACTCGGAGACCCAGTACTTC. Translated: CSVEDSETQYF.

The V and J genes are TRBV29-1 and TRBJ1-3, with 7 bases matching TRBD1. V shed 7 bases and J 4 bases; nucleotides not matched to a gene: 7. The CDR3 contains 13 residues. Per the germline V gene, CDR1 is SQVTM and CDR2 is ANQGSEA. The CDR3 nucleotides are TGCAGCGCTACAGGGGTGGGAGGAAACACCATATATTTT. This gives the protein CSATGVGGNTIYF. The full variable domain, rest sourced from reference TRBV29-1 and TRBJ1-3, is SAVISQKPSRDICQRGTSLTIQCQVDSQVTMMFWYRQQPGQSLTLIATANQGSEATYESGFVIDKFPISRPNLTFSTLTVSNMSPEDSSIYLCSATGVGGNTIYFGEGSWLTVV.

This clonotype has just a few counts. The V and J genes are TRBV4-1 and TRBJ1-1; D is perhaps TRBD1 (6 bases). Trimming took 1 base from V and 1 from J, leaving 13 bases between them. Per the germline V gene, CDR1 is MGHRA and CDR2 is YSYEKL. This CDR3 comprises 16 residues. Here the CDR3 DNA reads TGCGCCAGCAGCCAAGCGGGGGGCACAGGGAACACTGAAGCTTTCTTT. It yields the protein CASSQAGGTGNTEAFF.

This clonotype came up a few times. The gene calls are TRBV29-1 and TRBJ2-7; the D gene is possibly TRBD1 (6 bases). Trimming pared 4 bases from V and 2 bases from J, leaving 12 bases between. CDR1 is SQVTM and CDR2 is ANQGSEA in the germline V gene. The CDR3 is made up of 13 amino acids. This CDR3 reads CSVVSGAPYEQYF. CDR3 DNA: TGCAGCGTTGTGTCAGGGGCCCCCTACGAGCAGTACTTC.